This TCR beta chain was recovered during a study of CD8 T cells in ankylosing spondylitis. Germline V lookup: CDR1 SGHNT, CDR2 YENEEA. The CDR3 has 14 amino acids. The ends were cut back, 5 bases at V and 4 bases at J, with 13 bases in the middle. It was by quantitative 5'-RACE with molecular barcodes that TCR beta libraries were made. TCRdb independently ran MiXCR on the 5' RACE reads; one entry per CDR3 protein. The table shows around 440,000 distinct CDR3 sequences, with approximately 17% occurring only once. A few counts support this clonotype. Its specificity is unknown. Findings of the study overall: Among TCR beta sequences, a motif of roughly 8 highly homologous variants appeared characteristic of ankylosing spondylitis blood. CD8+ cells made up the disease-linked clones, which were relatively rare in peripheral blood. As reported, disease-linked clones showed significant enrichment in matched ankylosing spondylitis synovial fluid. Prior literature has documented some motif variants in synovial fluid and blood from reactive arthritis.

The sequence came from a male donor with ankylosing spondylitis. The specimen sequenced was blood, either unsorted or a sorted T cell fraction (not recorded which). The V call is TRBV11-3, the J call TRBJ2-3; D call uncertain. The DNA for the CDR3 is TGTGCCAGCAGCCCCATGGGCCCGGCAGATACGCAGTATTTT. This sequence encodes CASSPMGPADTQYF.